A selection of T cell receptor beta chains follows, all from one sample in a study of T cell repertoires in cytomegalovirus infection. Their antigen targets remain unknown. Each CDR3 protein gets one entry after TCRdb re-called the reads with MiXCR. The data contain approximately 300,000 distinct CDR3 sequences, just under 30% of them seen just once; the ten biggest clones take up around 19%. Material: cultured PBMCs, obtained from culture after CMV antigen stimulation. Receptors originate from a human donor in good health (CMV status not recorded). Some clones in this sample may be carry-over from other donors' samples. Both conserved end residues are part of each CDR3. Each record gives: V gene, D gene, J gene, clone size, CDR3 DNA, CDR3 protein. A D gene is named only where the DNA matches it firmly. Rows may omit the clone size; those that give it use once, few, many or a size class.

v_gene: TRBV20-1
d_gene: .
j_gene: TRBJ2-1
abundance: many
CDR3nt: TGCAGTGCTCGGGGAAGGTGGTACAATGAGCAGTTCTTC
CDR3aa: CSARGRWYNEQFF

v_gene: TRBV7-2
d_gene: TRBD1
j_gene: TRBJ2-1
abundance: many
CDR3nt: TGTGCCAGCAGCACCGACAGGGGTTCCTACAATGAGCAGTTCTTC
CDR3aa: CASSTDRGSYNEQFF

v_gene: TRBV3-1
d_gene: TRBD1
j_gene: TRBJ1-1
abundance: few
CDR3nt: TGTGCCAGCAGCCCCGGAAGGGGGCGAGATGAAGCTTTCTTT
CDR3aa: CASSPGRGRDEAFF

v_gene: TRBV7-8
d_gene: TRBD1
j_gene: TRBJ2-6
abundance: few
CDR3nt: TGTGCCAGCAGCTTAGTAGAGGTCAGGGGGCTATCTGGGGCCAACGTCCTGACTTTC
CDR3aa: CASSLVEVRGLSGANVLTF

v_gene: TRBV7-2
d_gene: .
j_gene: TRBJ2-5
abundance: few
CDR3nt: TGTGCCAGCAGCTTAGTTTTCGGGACGGAGACCCAGTACTTC
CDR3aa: CASSLVFGTETQYF

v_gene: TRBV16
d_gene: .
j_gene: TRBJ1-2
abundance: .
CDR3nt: TGTGCCAGCAGCCAATCGAGTACAGGTCACTATGGCTACACCTTC
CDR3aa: CASSQSSTGHYGYTF

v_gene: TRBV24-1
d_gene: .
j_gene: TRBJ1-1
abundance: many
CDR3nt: TGTGCCGTAACAGGAGATTCGAACACTGAAGCTTTCTTT
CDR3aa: CAVTGDSNTEAFF

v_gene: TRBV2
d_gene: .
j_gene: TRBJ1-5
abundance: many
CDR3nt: TGTGCCAGCAGGCGGGGGGCCAATCAGCCCCAGCATTTT
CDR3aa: CASRRGANQPQHF

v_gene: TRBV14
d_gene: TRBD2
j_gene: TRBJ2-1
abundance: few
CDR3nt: TGTGCCAGCAGCCGCTCGACTAGCGGGGGATACAATGAGCAGTTCTTC
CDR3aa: CASSRSTSGGYNEQFF

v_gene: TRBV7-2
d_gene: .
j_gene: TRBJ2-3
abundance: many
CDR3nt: TGTGCCAGCAGCTTCGCTAGGATCCCAGGAGGGACAGATACGCAGTATTTT
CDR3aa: CASSFARIPGGTDTQYF

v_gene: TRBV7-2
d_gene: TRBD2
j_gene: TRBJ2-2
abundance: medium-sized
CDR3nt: TGTGCCAGCAGCTTGGGCCTAGCGGGGACCGGGGAGCTGTTTTTT
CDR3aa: CASSLGLAGTGELFF

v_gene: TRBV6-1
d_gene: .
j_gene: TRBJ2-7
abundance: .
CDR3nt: TGTGCCAGCAGTGAAGAGGTCTGGGGGACCTACGAGCAGTACTTC
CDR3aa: CASSEEVWGTYEQYF

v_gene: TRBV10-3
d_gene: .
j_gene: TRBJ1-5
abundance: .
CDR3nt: TGTGCCATCAGTGAGCTTAGCAATCAGCCCCAGCATTTT
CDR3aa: CAISELSNQPQHF

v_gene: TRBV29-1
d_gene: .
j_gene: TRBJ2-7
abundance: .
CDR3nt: TGCAGCGCGGGTGGCGGTCCCTACGAGCAGTACTTC
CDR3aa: CSAGGGPYEQYF

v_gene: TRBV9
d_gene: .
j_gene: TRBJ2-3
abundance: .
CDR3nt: TGTGCCAGCGGGAGATCAGATACGCAGTATTTT
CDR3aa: CASGRSDTQYF

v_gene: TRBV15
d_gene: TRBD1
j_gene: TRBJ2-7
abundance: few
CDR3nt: TGTGCCACCAGACCAGGGACAGCACGATCCTACGAGCAGTACTTC
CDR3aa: CATRPGTARSYEQYF

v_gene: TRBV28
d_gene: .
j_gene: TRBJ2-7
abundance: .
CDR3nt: TGTGCCAGCAAGAGGGCTCACTACGAGCAGTACTTC
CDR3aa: CASKRAHYEQYF

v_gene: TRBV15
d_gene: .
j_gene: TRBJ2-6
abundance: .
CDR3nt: TGTGCCACCAGCAGACCTTCCGGAGGAGGGGACTTCTCTGGGGCCAACGTCCTGACTTTC
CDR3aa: CATSRPSGGGDFSGANVLTF

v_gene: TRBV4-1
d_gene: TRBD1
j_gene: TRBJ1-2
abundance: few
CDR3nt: TGCGCCAGCAGCCAAGATTCTGGGACAGCAAACTATGGCTACACCTTC
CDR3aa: CASSQDSGTANYGYTF

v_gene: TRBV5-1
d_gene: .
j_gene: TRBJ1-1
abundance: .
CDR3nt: TGCGCCAGCAGCTTAGCGGACACTGGGGACAAAGCTTTCTTT
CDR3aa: CASSLADTGDKAFF

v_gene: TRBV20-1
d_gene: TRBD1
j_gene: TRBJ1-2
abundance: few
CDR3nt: TGCAGTGCCGGGGACAGCAACTATGGCTACACCTTC
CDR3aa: CSAGDSNYGYTF

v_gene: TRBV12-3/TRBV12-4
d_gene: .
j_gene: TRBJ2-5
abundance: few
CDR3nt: TGTGCCAGCAGTTTCCAGGGTGGAGAAGAGACCCAGTACTTC
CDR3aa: CASSFQGGEETQYF

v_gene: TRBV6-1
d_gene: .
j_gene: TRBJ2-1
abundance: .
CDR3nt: TGTGCCAGCATGGGGCCACTCGATTACAATGAGCAGTTCTTC
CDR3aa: CASMGPLDYNEQFF

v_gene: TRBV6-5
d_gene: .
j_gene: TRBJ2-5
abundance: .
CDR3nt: TGTGCCAGCAGTTACAAGCGCGGCCTGGAGACCCAGTACTTC
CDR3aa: CASSYKRGLETQYF

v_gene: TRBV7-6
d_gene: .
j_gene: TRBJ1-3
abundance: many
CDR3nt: TGTGCCAGCAGCTTAGACCCGGGGAGCAACACCATATATTTT
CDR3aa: CASSLDPGSNTIYF

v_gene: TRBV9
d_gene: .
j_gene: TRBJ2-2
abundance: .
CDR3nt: TGTGCCAGCAGCGTAGCTATGAAGACCGAAAACACCGGGGAGCTGTTTTTT
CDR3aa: CASSVAMKTENTGELFF

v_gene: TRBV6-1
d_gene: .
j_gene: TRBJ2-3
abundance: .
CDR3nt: TGTGCCAGCAGGGACCCCACAGATACGCAGTATTTT
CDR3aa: CASRDPTDTQYF

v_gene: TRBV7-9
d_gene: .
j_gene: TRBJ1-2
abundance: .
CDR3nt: TGTGCCAGCAGCTTAGCAGACGTAAGGAATGGCTACACCTTC
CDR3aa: CASSLADVRNGYTF

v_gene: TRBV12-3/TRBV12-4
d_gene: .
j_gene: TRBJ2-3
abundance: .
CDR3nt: TGTGCCAGCAGTTTAGTAGGAGGGGAGGATACGCAGTATTTT
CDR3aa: CASSLVGGEDTQYF

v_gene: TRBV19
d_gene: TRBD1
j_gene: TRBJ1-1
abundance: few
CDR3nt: TGTGCCAGTAGTATTCGACAGGGGGTGGTTGAAGCTTTCTTT
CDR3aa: CASSIRQGVVEAFF

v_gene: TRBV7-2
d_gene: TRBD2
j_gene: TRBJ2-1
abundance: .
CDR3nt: TGTGCCAGCAAAGTCCTGGCGGGAGTGCATGAGCAGTTCTTC
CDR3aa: CASKVLAGVHEQFF

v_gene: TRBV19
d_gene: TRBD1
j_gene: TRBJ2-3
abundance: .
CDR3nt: TGTGCCAGTAGTATGGGACAGGGGTGGAGTGATACGCAGTATTTT
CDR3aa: CASSMGQGWSDTQYF

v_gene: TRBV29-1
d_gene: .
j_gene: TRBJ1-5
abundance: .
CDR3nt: TGCAGCGTTGGAGGGGTCAGCAATCAGCCCCAGCATTTT
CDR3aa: CSVGGVSNQPQHF

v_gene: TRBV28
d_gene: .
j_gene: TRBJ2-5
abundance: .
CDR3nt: TGTGCCAGCAGTAGCGGGCAGTCCAAAGAGACCCAGTACTTC
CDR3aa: CASSSGQSKETQYF

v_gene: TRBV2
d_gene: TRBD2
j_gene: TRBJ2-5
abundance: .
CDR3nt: TGTGCCAGCAGTGAAGAGGCTAGCGGGGGTGAGACCCAGTACTTC
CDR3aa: CASSEEASGGETQYF

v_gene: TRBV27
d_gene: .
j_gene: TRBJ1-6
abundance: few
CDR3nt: TGTGCCAGCAGTTTAAGAATGGTGGGGAATTCACCCCTCCACTTT
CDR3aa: CASSLRMVGNSPLHF

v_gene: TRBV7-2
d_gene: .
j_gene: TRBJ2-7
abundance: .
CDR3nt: TGTGCCAGCAGCTTAGCGGGAGGAAGGCGCGAGCAGTACTTC
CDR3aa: CASSLAGGRREQYF

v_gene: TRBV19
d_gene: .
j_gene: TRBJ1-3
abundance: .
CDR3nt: TGTGCCAGTAAGGTATCGGCAAGCTCTGGAAACACCATATATTTT
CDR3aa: CASKVSASSGNTIYF

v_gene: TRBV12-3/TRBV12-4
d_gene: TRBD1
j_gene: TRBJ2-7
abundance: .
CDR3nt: TGTGCCAGCAGTGCCGACAGGGCGTACGAGCAGTACTTC
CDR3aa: CASSADRAYEQYF

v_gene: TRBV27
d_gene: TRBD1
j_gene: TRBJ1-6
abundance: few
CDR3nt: TGTGCCAGCAGTGCGACCGGGACAGGGACTAATTCACCCCTCCACTTT
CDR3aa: CASSATGTGTNSPLHF

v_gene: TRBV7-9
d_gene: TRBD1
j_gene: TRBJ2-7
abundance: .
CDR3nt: TGTGCCAGCAGCTGGGGAGCGGGACAGGGGCTGGAGCAGTACTTC
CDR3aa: CASSWGAGQGLEQYF

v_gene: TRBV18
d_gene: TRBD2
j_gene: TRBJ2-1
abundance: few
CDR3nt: TGTGCCAGCTCAGAAGCGGGAGGAGTAAGCAATGAGCAGTTCTTC
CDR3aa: CASSEAGGVSNEQFF

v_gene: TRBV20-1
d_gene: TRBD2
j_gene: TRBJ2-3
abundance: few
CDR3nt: TGCAGTGCTAGACTACCTCGACTAGCGGGGGGCACAGATACGCAGTATTTT
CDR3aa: CSARLPRLAGGTDTQYF

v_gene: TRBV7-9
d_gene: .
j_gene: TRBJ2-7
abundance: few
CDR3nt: TGTGCCAGCAGCTTAGTGTCTCCTAGTGGGGTTATGACCTACGAGCAGTACTTC
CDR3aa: CASSLVSPSGVMTYEQYF

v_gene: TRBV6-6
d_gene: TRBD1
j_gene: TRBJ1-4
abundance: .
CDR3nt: TGTGCCAGCAGCTACAGGGGGCGAGATGAAAAACTGTTTTTT
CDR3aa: CASSYRGRDEKLFF

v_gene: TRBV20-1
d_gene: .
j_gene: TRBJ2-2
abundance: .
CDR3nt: TGCAGTGCTAGACAGGCGAACACCGGGGAGCTGTTTTTT
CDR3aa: CSARQANTGELFF

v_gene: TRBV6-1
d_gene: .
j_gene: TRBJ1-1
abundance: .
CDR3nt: TGTGCCAGCAGTTGGGGGCAGAGCACTGAAGCTTTCTTT
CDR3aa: CASSWGQSTEAFF

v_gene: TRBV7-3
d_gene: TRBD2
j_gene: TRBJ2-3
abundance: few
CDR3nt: TGTGCCAGCAGCCTACTAGGACTAGCGGGAAACACAGATACGCAGTATTTT
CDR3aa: CASSLLGLAGNTDTQYF

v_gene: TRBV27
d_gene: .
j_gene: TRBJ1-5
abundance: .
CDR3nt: TGTGCCAGCAGGAAACCGGGGAGAAATCAGCCCCAGCATTTT
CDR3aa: CASRKPGRNQPQHF

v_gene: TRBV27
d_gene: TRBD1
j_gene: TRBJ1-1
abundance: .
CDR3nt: TGTGCCAGCAGTTCCTACTTACAGGGGTCCACTGAAGCTTTCTTT
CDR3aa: CASSSYLQGSTEAFF

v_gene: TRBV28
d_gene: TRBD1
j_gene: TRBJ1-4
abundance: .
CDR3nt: TGTGCCAGCAGTCCCACAGGGGGCGGGAGTGAAAAACTGTTTTTT
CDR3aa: CASSPTGGGSEKLFF

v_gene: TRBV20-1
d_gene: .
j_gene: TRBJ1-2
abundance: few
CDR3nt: TGCAGTGCTAGAGAAGACAGGATCTATGGCTACACCTTC
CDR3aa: CSAREDRIYGYTF